This TCR beta chain is from a study of cytomegalovirus exposure and HLA in healthy donors. Findings and limits, study-wide: Among CMV-associated TCR beta chains, most appeared HLA-restricted in a later analysis.

Germline V gene sequence: CDR1 SGHVS, CDR2 FQNEAQ. The V and J ends lost 3 bases and 0 bases respectively, with 17 bases between them. This CDR3 spans 17 amino acids. As to this clone: Its antigen is unidentified.

The PCR made use of 60 Vbeta and 13 Jbeta primers. Profiling relied on immunoSEQ multiplex PCR, and the TCRdb table lists in-frame clones only, not all of them. The table has some 270,000 clones, 92% seen once. The sequence came from a girl aged 2 to 9 in good health and CMV-seronegative. The chain links TRBV7-8 to TRBJ1-1, with D maybe TRBD1 (5 bases). The sequencing sample was made of PBMCs. The CDR3 reads CASSFLWGGGMNTEAFF. CDR3 in DNA: TGTGCCAGCAGCTTCCTTTGGGGGGGTGGCATGAACACTGAAGCTTTCTTT.